This T cell receptor (beta chain) was retrieved from a study of T-cell reconstitution after alpha-beta-depleted transplantation in children. The TCRbeta library incorporated unique molecular identifiers. TCRdb called the PCR reads again in MiXCR, with one record for every CDR3 protein. The sample has approximately 270,000 distinct CDR3 sequences; about 10% are singletons. This CDR3 is built from 15 residues. Germline loops: CDR1 MDHEN, CDR2 SYDVKM. V shed 6 bases and J shed 3 bases, with 15 bases lying between them. This clonotype was recorded a few times. The specimen was PBMCs from the stem cell graft donor, collected from the stem cell graft. The TCR originated in a human donor who donated a stem cell graft to a child with SCID. J is TRBJ1-5 and V is TRBV28; D gene uncertain. CDR3 protein: CASRTSTLVNQPQHF. The CDR3 coding sequence is TGTGCCAGCAGAACAAGCACCCTTGTCAATCAGCCCCAGCATTTT. Looking up the rest from reference TRBV28 and TRBJ1-5 gives the full variable domain: DVKVTQSSRYLVKRTGEKVFLECVQDMDHENMFWYRQDPGLGLRLIYFSYDVKMKEKGDIPEGYSVSREKKERFSLILESASTNQTSMYLCASRTSTLVNQPQHFGDGTRLSIL.